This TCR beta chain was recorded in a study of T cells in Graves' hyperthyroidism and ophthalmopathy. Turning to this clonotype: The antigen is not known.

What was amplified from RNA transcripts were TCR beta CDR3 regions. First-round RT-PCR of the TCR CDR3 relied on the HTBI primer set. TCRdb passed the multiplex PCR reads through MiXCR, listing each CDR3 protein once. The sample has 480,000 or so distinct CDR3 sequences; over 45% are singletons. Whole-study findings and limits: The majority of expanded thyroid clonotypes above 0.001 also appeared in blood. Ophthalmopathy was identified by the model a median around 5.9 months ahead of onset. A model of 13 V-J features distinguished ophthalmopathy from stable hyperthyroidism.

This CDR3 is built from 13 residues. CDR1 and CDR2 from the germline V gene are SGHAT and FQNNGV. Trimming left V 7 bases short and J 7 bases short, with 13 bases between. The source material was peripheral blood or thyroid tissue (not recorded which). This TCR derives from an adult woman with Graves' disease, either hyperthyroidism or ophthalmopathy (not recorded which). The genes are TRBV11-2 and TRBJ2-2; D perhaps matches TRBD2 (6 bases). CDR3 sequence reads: CASTRTGGGELFF. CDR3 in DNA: TGTGCCAGCACCCGGACCGGGGGCGGGGAGCTGTTTTTT.